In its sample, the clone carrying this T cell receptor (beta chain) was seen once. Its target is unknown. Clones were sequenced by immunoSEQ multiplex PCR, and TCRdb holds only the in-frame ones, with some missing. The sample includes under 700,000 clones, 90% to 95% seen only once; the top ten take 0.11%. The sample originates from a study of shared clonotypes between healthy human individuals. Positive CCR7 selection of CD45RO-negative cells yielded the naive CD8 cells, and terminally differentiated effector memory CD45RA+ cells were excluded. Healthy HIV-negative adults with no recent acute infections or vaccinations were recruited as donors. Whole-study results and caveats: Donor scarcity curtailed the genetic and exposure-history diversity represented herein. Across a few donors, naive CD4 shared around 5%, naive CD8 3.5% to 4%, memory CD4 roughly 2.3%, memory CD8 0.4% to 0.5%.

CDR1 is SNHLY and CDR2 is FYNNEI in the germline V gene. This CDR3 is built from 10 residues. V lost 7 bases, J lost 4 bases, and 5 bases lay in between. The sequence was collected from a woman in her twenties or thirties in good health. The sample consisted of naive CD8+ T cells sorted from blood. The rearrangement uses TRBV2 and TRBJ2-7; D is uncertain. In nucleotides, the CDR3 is TGTGCCAGCAAAAATTACGAGCAGTACTTC. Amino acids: CASKNYEQYF.